This is a list of T cell receptor beta chains from one sample in a study of regulatory T cells in long-lasting Graves disease. TCRdb passed the multiplex PCR reads through MiXCR, listing each CDR3 protein once. The sample lists hundreds of thousands of distinct CDR3 sequences; 20% were seen once. The sequenced sample was peripheral blood mononuclear cells (PBMCs), obtained when the disease was refractory, from a patient treated with antithyroid drugs. The receptors were gathered from a female donor with Graves disease. The CDR3 runs from the conserved cysteine through the conserved F or W. The order of the fields is V gene, J gene, clone size, D gene, CDR3 DNA, CDR3 protein. D genes are given only for firm matches. Not all rows give a size; the values are once, few, many and, for expanded clones, a class.

TRBV27,TRBJ1-6,NA,TRBD1,TGTGCCAGTAAAGGGGGCTTCTTGAATTCACCCCTCCACTTT,CASKGGFLNSPLHF
TRBV20-1,TRBJ2-2,few,NA,TGCAGTGCTAGGGGCCAGGGCGGCGGGGAGCTGTTTTTT,CSARGQGGGELFF
TRBV28,TRBJ2-6,many,TRBD1,TGTGCCAGCAGTTGGGACAGGCCTGGGTCTGGGGCCAACGTCCTGACTTTC,CASSWDRPGSGANVLTF
TRBV4-2,TRBJ2-7,NA,NA,TGTGCCAGCAGCCAGGACCGGGACCACTCCTACGAGCAGTACTTC,CASSQDRDHSYEQYF
TRBV20-1,TRBJ2-3,NA,TRBD2,TGCAGTGCTAGGACGCCTAGCGGAGGGTTCACAGATACGCAGTATTTT,CSARTPSGGFTDTQYF
TRBV7-2,TRBJ2-2,many,TRBD2,TGTGCCAGCAGCTTGGTAGCGGGGAACACCGGGGAGCTGTTTTTT,CASSLVAGNTGELFF
TRBV20-1,TRBJ2-5,NA,TRBD2,TGCAGTGCTATCATAGCGGGAAGGAAAGAGACCCAGTACTTC,CSAIIAGRKETQYF
TRBV2,TRBJ2-5,many,NA,TGTGCCAGCAGTGATATCCGAGAGACCCAGTACTTC,CASSDIRETQYF
TRBV5-1,TRBJ2-7,NA,NA,TGCGCCAGCAGGGACTCCAACGAGTACGAGCAGTACTTC,CASRDSNEYEQYF
TRBV6-2/TRBV6-3,TRBJ2-7,NA,NA,TGTGCCAGCAGTACGACAGGGACTCACTACGAGCAGTACTTC,CASSTTGTHYEQYF
TRBV13,TRBJ2-2,NA,NA,TGTGCCAGCAGCTTCGCCAAGGCCGACAGGGGACTAAACACCGGGGAGCTGTTTTTT,CASSFAKADRGLNTGELFF
TRBV19,TRBJ1-5,NA,TRBD1,TGTGCCAGTGGTATAGTTGCGACAGGGGGCAATCAGCCCCAGCATTTT,CASGIVATGGNQPQHF
TRBV10-3,TRBJ2-5,many,TRBD1,TGTGCCATCAGTTCCACGAACCCGCCGGGACAGGGGGCGACCCAAGAGACCCAGTACTTC,CAISSTNPPGQGATQETQYF